The present TCR beta chain was sequenced within a study of control samples from healthy donors and cancer patients. Profiling relied on immunoSEQ multiplex PCR, and the TCRdb table lists in-frame clones only, not all of them. This table has roughly 55,000 clones, about 96% appearing once. Germline lookup yields CDR1 LGHDT and CDR2 YNNKEL (reference sequence). V lost 4 bases and J 6 bases, leaving 10 bases between the germline ends. This CDR3 contains 13 residues. The specimen was blood. This rearrangement joins TRBV3-1 (or the pseudogene TRBV3-2) to TRBJ2-1; D is unresolved. This sequence was found in a young woman in good health. CDR3 coding DNA: TGTGCCAGCAGCCTAACCTGGGGCAATGAGCAGTTCTTC. Amino acid sequence: CASSLTWGNEQFF.